The TCR beta chain described here comes from a study of blood T cell repertoires in COVID-19. Study-wide background: Material from acute and convalescent COVID-19 was sourced from the United States, Italy and Spain. PBMCs, B-cell-depleted T cells, or T cells were the source of the cDNA or gDNA that made up the material.

Germline V lookup: CDR1 SGDLS, CDR2 YYNGEE. V gave up 3 bases and J gave up 2 bases; unmatched junction bases: 8. The CDR3 covers 15 residues. In the source study's methods: Amplifying reference gene primers gave estimates of nucleated cell counts. Here immunoSEQ multiplex PCR was the method, and the copy in TCRdb shows in-frame clones only, minus some. That table is the source of V, J and clone size, and D and trimming were worked out from the DNA. The sample carries 200,000 to 300,000 clones, just under 90% recorded once. Each participant's cohort was designated according to participant-reported clinical history. In its sample, this clone was seen a few times.

Material for sequencing was PBMCs or T cells enriched from blood (not recorded which). The chain recombines TRBV9 with TRBJ2-7, with 7 nucleotides matching TRBD1. The receptor was isolated from a middle-aged man who had been exposed to COVID-19. CDR3 sequence (DNA): TGTGCCAGCAGCGGAACAGGGGAGAGGACCTACGAGCAGTACTTC. The encoded protein is CASSGTGERTYEQYF.